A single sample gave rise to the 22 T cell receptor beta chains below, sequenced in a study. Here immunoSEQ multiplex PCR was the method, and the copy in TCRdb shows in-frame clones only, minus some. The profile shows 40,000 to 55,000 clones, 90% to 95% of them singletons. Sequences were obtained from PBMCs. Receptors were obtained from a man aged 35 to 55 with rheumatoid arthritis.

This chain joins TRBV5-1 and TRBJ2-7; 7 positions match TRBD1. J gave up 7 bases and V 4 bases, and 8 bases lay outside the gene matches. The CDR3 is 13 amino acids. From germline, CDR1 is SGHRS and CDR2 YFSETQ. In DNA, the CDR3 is TGCGCCAGCAGCGGGACAGTATCCTTGGAGCAGTACTTC. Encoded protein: CASSGTVSLEQYF.

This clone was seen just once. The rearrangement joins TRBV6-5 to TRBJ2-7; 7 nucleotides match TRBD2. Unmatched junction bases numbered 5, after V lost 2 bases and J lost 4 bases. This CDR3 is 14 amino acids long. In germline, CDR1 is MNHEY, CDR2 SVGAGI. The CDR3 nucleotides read TGTGCCAGCAGTTACGAGCGGGGAAGATACGAGCAGTACTTC. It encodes CASSYERGRYEQYF.

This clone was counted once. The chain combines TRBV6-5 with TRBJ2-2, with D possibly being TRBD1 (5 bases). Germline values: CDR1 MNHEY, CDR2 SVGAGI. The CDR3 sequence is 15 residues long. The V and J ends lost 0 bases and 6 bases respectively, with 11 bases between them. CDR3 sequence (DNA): TGTGCCAGCAGTTACTCTCAGGGATTACCCGGGGAGCTGTTTTTT. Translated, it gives CASSYSQGLPGELFF.

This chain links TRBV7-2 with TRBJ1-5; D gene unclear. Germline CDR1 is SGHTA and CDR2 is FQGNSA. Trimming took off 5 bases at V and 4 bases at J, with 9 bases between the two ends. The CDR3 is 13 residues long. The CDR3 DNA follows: TGTGCCAGCAGCCCCCGTTGGAATCAGCCCCAGCATTTT. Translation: CASSPRWNQPQHF.

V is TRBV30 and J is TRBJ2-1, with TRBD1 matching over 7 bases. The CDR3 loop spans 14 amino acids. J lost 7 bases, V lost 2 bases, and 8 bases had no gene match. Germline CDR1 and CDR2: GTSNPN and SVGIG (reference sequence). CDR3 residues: CAWSSRDSSNEQFF. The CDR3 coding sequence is TGTGCCTGGAGTTCCCGGGACAGTTCGAATGAGCAGTTCTTC.

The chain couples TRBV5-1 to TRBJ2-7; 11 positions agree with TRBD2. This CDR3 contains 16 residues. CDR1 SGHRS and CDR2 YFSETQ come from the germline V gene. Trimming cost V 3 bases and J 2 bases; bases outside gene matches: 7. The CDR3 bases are TGCGCCAGCAGCTCTGGCAGTAGCGGGGGGGCCTACGAGCAGTACTTC. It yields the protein CASSSGSSGGAYEQYF.

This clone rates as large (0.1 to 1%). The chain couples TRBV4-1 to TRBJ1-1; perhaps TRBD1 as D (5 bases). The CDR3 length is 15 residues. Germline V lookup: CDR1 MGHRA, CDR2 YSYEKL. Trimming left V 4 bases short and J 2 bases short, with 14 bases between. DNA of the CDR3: TGCGCCAGCAGCCGGAGCGAAAGGGGTAACACTGAAGCTTTCTTT. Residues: CASSRSERGNTEAFF.

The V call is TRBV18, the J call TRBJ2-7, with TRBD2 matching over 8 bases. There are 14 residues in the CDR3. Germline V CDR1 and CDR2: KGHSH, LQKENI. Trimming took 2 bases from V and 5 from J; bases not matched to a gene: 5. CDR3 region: CASSPSGRVHEQYF. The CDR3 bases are TGTGCCAGCTCACCAAGCGGGAGAGTCCACGAGCAGTACTTC.

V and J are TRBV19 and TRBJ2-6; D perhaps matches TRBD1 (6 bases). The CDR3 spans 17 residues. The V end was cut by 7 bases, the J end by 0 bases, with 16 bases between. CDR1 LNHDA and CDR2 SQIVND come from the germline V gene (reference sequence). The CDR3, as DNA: TGTGCCAGTAATAAGGTTCAGGGGCCCTCTGGGGCCAACGTCCTGACTTTC. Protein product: CASNKVQGPSGANVLTF.

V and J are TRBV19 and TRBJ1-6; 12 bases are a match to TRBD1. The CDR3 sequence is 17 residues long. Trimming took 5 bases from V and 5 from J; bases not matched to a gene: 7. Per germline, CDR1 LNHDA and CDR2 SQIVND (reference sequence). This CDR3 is CASSGTGGARNNSPLHF. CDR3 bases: TGTGCCAGTAGTGGGACAGGGGGCGCTCGGAATAATTCACCCCTCCACTTT.

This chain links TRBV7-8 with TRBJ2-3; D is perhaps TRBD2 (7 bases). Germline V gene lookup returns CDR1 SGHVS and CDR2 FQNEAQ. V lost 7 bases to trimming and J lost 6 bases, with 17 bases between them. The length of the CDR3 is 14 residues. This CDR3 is CASNLRGAGDTQYF. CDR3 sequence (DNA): TGTGCCAGCAACCTCCGGGGGGCAGGCGATACGCAGTATTTT.

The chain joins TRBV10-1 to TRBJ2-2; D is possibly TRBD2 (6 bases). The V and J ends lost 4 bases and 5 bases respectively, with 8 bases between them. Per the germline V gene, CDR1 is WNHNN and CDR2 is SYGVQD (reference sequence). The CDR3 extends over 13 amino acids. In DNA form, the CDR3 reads TGCGCCAGCAGTGGGAGGGGTACCGGGGAGCTGTTTTTT. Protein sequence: CASSGRGTGELFF.

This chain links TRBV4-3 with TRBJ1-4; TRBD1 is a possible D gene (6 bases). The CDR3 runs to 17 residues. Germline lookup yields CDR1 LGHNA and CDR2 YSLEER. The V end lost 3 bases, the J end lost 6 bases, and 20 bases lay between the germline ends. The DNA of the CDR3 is TGCGCCAGCAGCCAGGCAACAAGTAGGGCAGGGGATGAAAAACTGTTTTTT. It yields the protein CASSQATSRAGDEKLFF.

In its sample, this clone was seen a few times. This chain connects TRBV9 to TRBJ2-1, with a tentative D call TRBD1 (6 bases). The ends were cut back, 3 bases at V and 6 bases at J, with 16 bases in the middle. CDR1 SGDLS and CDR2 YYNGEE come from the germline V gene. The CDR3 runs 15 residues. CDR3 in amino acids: CASSAGHAPGNEQFF. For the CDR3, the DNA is TGTGCCAGCAGCGCGGGACATGCGCCGGGCAATGAGCAGTTCTTC.

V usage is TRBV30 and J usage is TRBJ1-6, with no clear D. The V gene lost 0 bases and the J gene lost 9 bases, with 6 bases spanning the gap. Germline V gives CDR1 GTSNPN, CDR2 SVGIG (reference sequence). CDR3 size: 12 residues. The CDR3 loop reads CAWSVGFSPLHF. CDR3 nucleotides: TGTGCCTGGAGTGTTGGGTTTTCACCCCTCCACTTT.

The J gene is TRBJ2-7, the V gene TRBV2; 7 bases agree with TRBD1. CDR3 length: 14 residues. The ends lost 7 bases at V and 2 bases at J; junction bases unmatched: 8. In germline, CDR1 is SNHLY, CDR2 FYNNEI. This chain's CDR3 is CASTSGTVAYEQYF. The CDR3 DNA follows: TGTGCCAGCACCTCCGGGACAGTCGCCTACGAGCAGTACTTC.

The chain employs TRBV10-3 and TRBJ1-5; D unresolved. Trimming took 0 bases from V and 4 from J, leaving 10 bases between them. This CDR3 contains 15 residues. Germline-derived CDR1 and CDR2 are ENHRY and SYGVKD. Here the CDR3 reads CAISESSAGNQPQHF. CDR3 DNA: TGTGCCATCAGTGAGTCGTCGGCAGGTAATCAGCCCCAGCATTTT.

CDR3 sequence: CAISEEGRAVYTF. CDR3 sequence (DNA): TGTGCCATCAGTGAAGAGGGCCGGGCGGTCTACACCTTC. The rearrangement links TRBV10-3 to TRBJ1-2; no clear D gene. This CDR3 comprises 13 residues. V was trimmed by 3 bases and J by 10 bases, leaving 15 bases between them. The germline gives CDR1 ENHRY, CDR2 SYGVKD.

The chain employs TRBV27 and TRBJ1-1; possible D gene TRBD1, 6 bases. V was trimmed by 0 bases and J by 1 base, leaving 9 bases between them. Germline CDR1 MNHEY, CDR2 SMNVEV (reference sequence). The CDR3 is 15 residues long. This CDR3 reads CASSLSYRANTEAFF. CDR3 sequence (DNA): TGTGCCAGCAGTTTATCCTACAGGGCGAACACTGAAGCTTTCTTT.

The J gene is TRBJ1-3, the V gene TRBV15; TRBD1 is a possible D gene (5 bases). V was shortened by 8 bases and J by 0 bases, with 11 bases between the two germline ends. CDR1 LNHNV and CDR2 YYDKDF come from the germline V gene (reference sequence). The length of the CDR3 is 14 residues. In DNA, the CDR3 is TGTGCCACCTGGGACGGCCACTCTGGAAACACCATATATTTT. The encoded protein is CATWDGHSGNTIYF.

CDR3 in DNA: TGTGCCAGCAGCCCCGGGGACCTTCGGGACACTGAAGCTTTCTTT. Protein sequence: CASSPGDLRDTEAFF. The rearrangement joins TRBV11-2 to TRBJ1-1, with D possibly being TRBD1 (5 bases). The CDR3 sequence is 15 residues long. The ends were cut back, 5 bases at V and 3 bases at J, with 16 bases in the middle. Germline V lookup: CDR1 SGHAT, CDR2 FQNNGV.

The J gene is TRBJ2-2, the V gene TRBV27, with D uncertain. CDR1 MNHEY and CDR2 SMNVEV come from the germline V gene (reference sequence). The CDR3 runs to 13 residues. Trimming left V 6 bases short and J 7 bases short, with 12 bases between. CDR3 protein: CASSSWGGGELFF. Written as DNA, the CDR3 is TGTGCCAGCAGCTCCTGGGGTGGCGGGGAGCTGTTTTTT.